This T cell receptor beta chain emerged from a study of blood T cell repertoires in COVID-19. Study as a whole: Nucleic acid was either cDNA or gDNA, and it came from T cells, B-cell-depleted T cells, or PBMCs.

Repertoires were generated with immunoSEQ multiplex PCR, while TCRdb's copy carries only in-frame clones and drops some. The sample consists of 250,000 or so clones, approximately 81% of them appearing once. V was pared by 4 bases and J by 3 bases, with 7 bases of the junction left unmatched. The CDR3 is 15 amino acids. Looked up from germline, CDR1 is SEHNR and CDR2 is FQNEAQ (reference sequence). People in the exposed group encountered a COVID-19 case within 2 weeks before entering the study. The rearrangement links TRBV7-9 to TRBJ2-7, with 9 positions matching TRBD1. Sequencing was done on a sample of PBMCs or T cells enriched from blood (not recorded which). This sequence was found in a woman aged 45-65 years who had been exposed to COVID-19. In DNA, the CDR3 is TGTGCCAGCAGCTCGATAACAGGGGGCGGCTACGAGCAGTACTTC. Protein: CASSSITGGGYEQYF. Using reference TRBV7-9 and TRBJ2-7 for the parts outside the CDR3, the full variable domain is DTGVSQNPRHKITKRGQNVTFRCDPISEHNRLYWYRQTLGQGPEFLTYFQNEAQLEKSRLLSDRFSAERPKGSFSTLEIQRTEQGDSAMYLCASSSITGGGYEQYFGPGTRLTVT.